Listed below are T cell receptor beta chains from one sample, sequenced in a study of CD8 T cells in Susac syndrome. Each CDR3 protein gets one entry after TCRdb re-called the immunoSEQ multiplex PCR reads with MiXCR. The table lists 160,000 or so distinct CDR3 sequences, roughly 95% of them singletons, with about 0.14% in the top ten. The sequenced material came from CD4+ T cells from PBMCs. Receptor source: a human donor in good health. Both conserved end residues are part of each CDR3. D genes are given only for firm matches. The listing skips clone size in some rows; elsewhere it reads once, few, many or a size class.

V	J	D	size	DNA	CDR3
TRBV20-1	TRBJ1-3	NA	NA	TGCAGTGCTAGAGACGCAGGGAGGGGAAACACCATATATTTT	CSARDAGRGNTIYF
TRBV11-2	TRBJ1-1	NA	NA	TGTGCCAGCAGGGTTTTAGGAGGGAACACTGAAGCTTTCTTT	CASRVLGGNTEAFF
TRBV9	TRBJ2-1	NA	NA	TGTGCCAGCAGCCCTCTAACCCGCAATGAGCAGTTCTTC	CASSPLTRNEQFF
TRBV12-3/TRBV12-4	TRBJ1-1	TRBD1	NA	TGTGCCAGCGCATACACGACAGGGTACACTGAAGCTTTCTTT	CASAYTTGYTEAFF
TRBV19	TRBJ2-5	NA	once	TGTGCCAGTAGTGAACAGGGAGGTGAGACCCAGTACTTC	CASSEQGGETQYF
TRBV5-1	TRBJ2-6	NA	NA	TGCGCCAGCAGCTTGAGTTCGCTGAGTTCTGGGGCCAACGTCCTGACTTTC	CASSLSSLSSGANVLTF
TRBV27	TRBJ2-1	TRBD1	NA	TGTGCCAGCAGTTTTCAGGGGGCAGGCTACAATGAGCAGTTCTTC	CASSFQGAGYNEQFF
TRBV29-1	TRBJ1-1	NA	NA	TGCAGCGTTGAAGGGGTGTGGAAATCAAAACCTTCCACTGAAGCTTTCTTT	CSVEGVWKSKPSTEAFF
TRBV5-1	TRBJ1-1	NA	NA	TGCGCCAGCAGCAGATTAGGACAGCCGAACACTGAAGCTTTCTTT	CASSRLGQPNTEAFF
TRBV9	TRBJ2-2	TRBD2	NA	TGTGCCAGCAGCGTAGGGCTAGCGGGGGCACCGCGGACCGGGGAGCTGTTTTTT	CASSVGLAGAPRTGELFF
TRBV21-1	TRBJ2-7	NA	NA	TGTGCCAGCATCATTCCGGGACAGGGGGCCTCCGAGCAGTACTTC	CASIIPGQGASEQYF
TRBV20-1	TRBJ1-6	NA	NA	TGCAGTGCTAGAGATCAAGAGTTGGGTAATTCACCCCTCCACTTT	CSARDQELGNSPLHF
TRBV24-1	TRBJ2-6	NA	NA	TGTGCCACCAGTGATCCTGGACAGCTAAGTGCTGGGGCCAACGTCCTGACTTTC	CATSDPGQLSAGANVLTF
TRBV12-3/TRBV12-4	TRBJ2-7	NA	NA	TGTGCCAGCAGTTTAGGAGAGGGGCACGAGCAGTACTTC	CASSLGEGHEQYF
TRBV5-1	TRBJ2-5	TRBD2	NA	TGCGCCAGCAGCACCGGGACTAGCGGGGGGGCCGGGACCCAGTACTTC	CASSTGTSGGAGTQYF
TRBV3-1	TRBJ2-3	NA	NA	TGTGCCAGCAGCGCCCCTAGCGCAACAGATACGCAGTATTTT	CASSAPSATDTQYF
TRBV5-1	TRBJ1-2	NA	NA	TGCGCCAGCAGCTTCGACACCCTCTATGGCTACACCTTC	CASSFDTLYGYTF
TRBV3-1	TRBJ2-1	NA	NA	TGTGCCAGCAGCCGCGGCTACAATGAGCAGTTCTTC	CASSRGYNEQFF
TRBV27	TRBJ2-3	NA	NA	TGTCCTGAGGTAGCGAGAATTAGCACAGATACGCAGTATTTT	CPEVARISTDTQYF
TRBV6-5	TRBJ2-2	TRBD2	NA	TGTGCCAGCAGTTATTCAGGACTAGAAGCGAACGGGGAGCTGTTTTTT	CASSYSGLEANGELFF
TRBV30	TRBJ1-1	NA	NA	TGTGCCTGGAGTGTACTTGGTTTCGCTTTCTTT	CAWSVLGFAFF
TRBV7-8	TRBJ2-5	TRBD1	NA	TGTGCCAGCAGCTACGGACAGGCGGAGACCCAGTACTTC	CASSYGQAETQYF
TRBV3-1	TRBJ1-2	NA	few	TGTGCCAGCAGCCAAGGCACCTCCTATGGCTACACCTTC	CASSQGTSYGYTF
TRBV20-1	TRBJ2-2	NA	NA	TGCAGTGCCCCCAACCAGAAATTGAACACCGGGGAGCTGTTTTTT	CSAPNQKLNTGELFF
TRBV7-8	TRBJ2-1	TRBD1	NA	TGTGCCAGCAGCAGAGGACGGACAGGGATGGATGAGCAGTTCTTC	CASSRGRTGMDEQFF
TRBV20-1	TRBJ1-1	TRBD1	NA	TGCAGAGGACAGGGGAGGAGGACTGAAGCTTTCTTT	CRGQGRRTEAFF
TRBV5-4	TRBJ2-7	NA	NA	TGTGCCAGCAGCGACGGACGGAGAAGCGACTACGAGCAGTACTTC	CASSDGRRSDYEQYF
TRBV6-1	TRBJ1-2	TRBD1	NA	TGTGCCAGCAGTGAAGGTCTCAGGGGGTATGGCTACACCTTC	CASSEGLRGYGYTF
TRBV9	TRBJ2-5	NA	NA	TGTGCCAGCAGCGTAACAGCACTATCCCAAGAGACCCAGTACTTC	CASSVTALSQETQYF
TRBV4-1	TRBJ2-1	TRBD2	NA	TGCGCCAGCAGCCAAGATCTCCCTAGCGGGGTCTACAATGAGCAGTTCTTC	CASSQDLPSGVYNEQFF
TRBV20-1	TRBJ2-5	TRBD2	NA	TGCAGTGCTAGAGCCGGGACTAGCGGGCTCCGAGGAGAGACCCAGTACTTC	CSARAGTSGLRGETQYF
TRBV5-1	TRBJ2-7	TRBD1	NA	TGCGCCAGCAGCTTGTCCCGGGACAGCTCCTACGAGCAGTACTTC	CASSLSRDSSYEQYF
TRBV18	TRBJ1-2	NA	NA	TGTGCCAGCGAGAAAGGGGCAGGCGGCTACACCTTC	CASEKGAGGYTF
TRBV2	TRBJ2-5	TRBD1	NA	TGTGCCAGCAGTAGGGACAGGGGATACCAAGAGACCCAGTACTTC	CASSRDRGYQETQYF
TRBV7-2	TRBJ2-2	NA	NA	TGTGCCAGCAGCTCGGACACCACCCAGGCCGGGGAGCTGTTTTTT	CASSSDTTQAGELFF
TRBV27	TRBJ1-1	TRBD1	NA	TGTGCCAGCAGTTTTCGGGTTAGGGGGCGGTCCCCCACTGAAGCTTTCTTT	CASSFRVRGRSPTEAFF
TRBV4-1	TRBJ2-1	NA	NA	TGCGCCAGCAGCCAAGAACGCGCTAGCAGCACCTACAATGAGCAGTTCTTC	CASSQERASSTYNEQFF
TRBV6-1	TRBJ1-1	NA	NA	TGTGCCACAGGACAGATGAACACTGAAGCTTTCTTT	CATGQMNTEAFF
TRBV20-1	TRBJ2-7	NA	NA	TGCAGTGCCAGAGGCCACCTCGCCGCCCACGAGCAGTACTTC	CSARGHLAAHEQYF
TRBV24-1	TRBJ2-5	NA	NA	TGTGCCACCAGTAGCCCTAGACTTGGACGGCGCCAAGAGACCCAGTACTTC	CATSSPRLGRRQETQYF
TRBV29-1	TRBJ1-2	TRBD1	NA	TGCAGCGTTGGAGGAGGGACAGCTAACTATGGCTACACCTTC	CSVGGGTANYGYTF
TRBV12-3/TRBV12-4	TRBJ1-4	NA	NA	TGTGCCAGCAGGGGATTCGGGACACGTCGAGAAAAACTGTTTTTT	CASRGFGTRREKLFF
TRBV6-5	TRBJ2-5	NA	few	TGTGCCAGCAGGGGGACCCAAGAGACCCAGTACTTC	CASRGTQETQYF
TRBV11-2	TRBJ1-3	NA	NA	TGTGCCAGCAGTCGACAGCCTCTCTCTGGAAACACCATATATTTT	CASSRQPLSGNTIYF
TRBV7-3	TRBJ2-2	TRBD2	NA	TGTGCCAGCTTGAATACTAGCGGGGGTACCGGGGAGCTGTTTTTT	CASLNTSGGTGELFF
TRBV5-1	TRBJ2-2	TRBD1	NA	TGCGCCAGCACCGGGACAGACCCGAACACCGGGGAGCTGTTTTTT	CASTGTDPNTGELFF
TRBV25-1	TRBJ1-2	NA	NA	TGTGCCAGCAGTTCAGACAGCTCACACTATGGCTACACCTTC	CASSSDSSHYGYTF
TRBV12-3/TRBV12-4	TRBJ2-1	NA	NA	TGTGCCAGCAGTCTTAGCGGATCCTACAATGAGCAGTTCTTC	CASSLSGSYNEQFF
TRBV20-1	TRBJ1-5	TRBD1	NA	TGCAGTGCTAGCCCCACAGGGGGCGGGAGCAATCAGCCCCAGCATTTT	CSASPTGGGSNQPQHF
TRBV3-1	TRBJ2-2	TRBD1	NA	TGTGCCAGCAGCCTCATACAGGGGGCAGGCGGGGAGCTGTTTTTT	CASSLIQGAGGELFF
TRBV23-1	TRBJ2-3	NA	NA	TGCGCCAGCAGTCACCCGACAGGAAAGTATAGCACAGATACGCAGTATTTT	CASSHPTGKYSTDTQYF
TRBV29-1	TRBJ1-2	NA	NA	TGCAGCGTTGAGGGCAGGGAATCCTATGGCTACACCTTC	CSVEGRESYGYTF
TRBV7-2	TRBJ1-1	NA	NA	TGTGCCAGCAGCTTAAGGTCGGGAGGGGGGGAAGCTTTCTTT	CASSLRSGGGEAFF
TRBV7-3	TRBJ1-2	TRBD1	NA	TGTGCCAGCAGCTTACCAGGGGGCGATGGCTACACCTTC	CASSLPGGDGYTF
TRBV7-2	TRBJ2-3	NA	NA	TGTGCCAGCAGCTTAGAAATCGGGGAGAAAACAGATACGCAGTATTTT	CASSLEIGEKTDTQYF
TRBV29-1	TRBJ2-7	NA	few	TGCAGCGTTTCGGAGGCCTACGAGCAGTACTTC	CSVSEAYEQYF
TRBV29-1	TRBJ1-3	NA	NA	TGCAGCGCAGAACAGGCGACTGGAAACACCATATATTTT	CSAEQATGNTIYF